A single sample is the source of the 26 T cell receptor beta chains below, sequenced in a study of cytomegalovirus exposure and HLA in healthy donors. 13 Jbeta primers and 60 Vbeta primers were used for the PCR. Some clones are missing from TCRdb's copy, which holds only in-frame ones; the method was immunoSEQ multiplex PCR. The repertoire holds 130,000 or so clones, with approximately 78% as singletons. Sequences were obtained from PBMCs. Receptors were obtained from a man aged 18-30 years in good health and CMV-seropositive.

The V gene is TRBV7-8, the J gene TRBJ1-2; D perhaps matches TRBD1 (5 bases). Germline loops: CDR1 SGHVS, CDR2 FQNEAQ. This CDR3 is built from 17 residues. The ends were cut back, 9 bases at V and 3 bases at J, with 26 bases in the middle. CDR3 loop: CASFPTAGVGWDYGYTF. Written as DNA, the CDR3 is TGTGCCAGTTTTCCTACGGCGGGGGTGGGATGGGACTATGGCTACACCTTC.

This rearrangement joins TRBV28 to TRBJ1-1; D may be TRBD1 (5 bases). Germline V gene lookup returns CDR1 MDHEN and CDR2 SYDVKM. CDR3 size: 14 residues. V was shortened by 7 bases and J by 8 bases, with 20 bases between the two germline ends. The CDR3 sequence is CASNPRQSDLEAFF. DNA for the CDR3: TGTGCCAGCAATCCTAGACAGTCGGATCTGGAAGCTTTCTTT. The whole variable domain, remainder taken from reference TRBV28 and TRBJ1-1, is DVKVTQSSRYLVKRTGEKVFLECVQDMDHENMFWYRQDPGLGLRLIYFSYDVKMKEKGDIPEGYSVSREKKERFSLILESASTNQTSMYLCASNPRQSDLEAFFGQGTRLTVV.

This chain joins TRBV2 and TRBJ1-1, with a possible D match to TRBD1 (5 bases). Germline V gene data show CDR1 as SNHLY and CDR2 as FYNNEI. This CDR3 comprises 15 residues. Between the trimmed V and J ends, which lost 5 bases and 1 base, there was a span of 14 bases. DNA for the CDR3: TGTGCCAGCAGTTTCTTTTATGGGGCGAACACTGAAGCTTTCTTT. Its translation: CASSFFYGANTEAFF.

The J gene is TRBJ2-6, the V gene TRBV28; D is undetermined. The germline V and J ends were trimmed by 5 bases and 5 bases, with 7 bases remaining between them. In germline, CDR1 is MDHEN, CDR2 SYDVKM. The CDR3 has 13 residues. The CDR3 spells CASSPKWANVLTF. CDR3 sequence (DNA): TGTGCCAGCAGTCCTAAGTGGGCCAACGTCCTGACTTTC.

The CDR3 loop reads CASSRLAVADTQYF. CDR3 bases: TGTGCCAGCAGCCGACTAGCAGTGGCAGATACGCAGTATTTT. This chain joins TRBV4-2 and TRBJ2-3, with TRBD2 matching over 7 bases. The germline V gene encodes CDR1 LGHNA and CDR2 YNFKEQ. The CDR3 extends over 14 amino acids. The ends lost 4 bases at V and 4 bases at J; junction bases unmatched: 5.

The V and J genes are TRBV5-4 and TRBJ2-6; TRBD2 is a possible D gene (7 bases). The ends were cut back, 1 base at V and 0 bases at J, with 14 bases in the middle. Germline V gene data show CDR1 as SGHNT and CDR2 as YYREEE (reference sequence). The CDR3 totals 18 residues. This CDR3 is CASSLFAGAYSGANVLTF. CDR3 DNA: TGTGCCAGCAGCTTGTTCGCGGGGGCCTACTCTGGGGCCAACGTCCTGACTTTC. The full variable domain, completed using reference TRBV5-4 and TRBJ2-6, is ETGVTQSPTHLIKTRGQQVTLRCSSQSGHNTVSWYQQALGQGPQFIFQYYREEENGRGNFPPRFSGLQFPNYSSELNVNALELDDSALYLCASSLFAGAYSGANVLTFGAGSRLTVL.

The V gene is TRBV28, the J gene TRBJ2-7; D is uncertain. The germline V and J ends were trimmed by 6 bases and 5 bases, with 23 bases remaining between them. Germline lookup yields CDR1 MDHEN and CDR2 SYDVKM. The CDR3 sequence is 16 residues long. Here the CDR3 reads CASRIVVGVGSDEQYF. The CDR3 DNA reads TGTGCCAGCAGGATAGTCGTTGGAGTCGGATCGGACGAGCAGTACTTC.

This clone was seen a handful of times. The genes are TRBV28 and TRBJ1-4; 7 nucleotides agree with TRBD1. CDR1 MDHEN and CDR2 SYDVKM come from the germline V gene. CDR3 size: 11 residues. V lost 5 bases to trimming and J lost 10 bases; unmatched junction nucleotides: 1. CDR3 sequence: CASSTGVKLFF. CDR3 in DNA: TGTGCCAGCAGTACAGGGGTAAAACTGTTTTTT.

The chain carries TRBV6-5 and TRBJ1-2; no clear D. Trimming took off 2 bases at V and 3 bases at J, with 7 bases between the two ends. Per germline, CDR1 MNHEY and CDR2 SVGAGI. The CDR3 runs 13 residues. The CDR3: CASSYGEHYGYTF. CDR3 in DNA: TGTGCCAGCAGTTACGGAGAGCACTATGGCTACACCTTC.

The V and J genes are TRBV7-8 and TRBJ1-5; D ambiguous. This CDR3 has 16 amino acids. V was trimmed by 1 base and J by 2 bases, leaving 12 bases between them. Germline V gene data show CDR1 as SGHVS and CDR2 as FQNEAQ. The CDR3 nucleotides are TGTGCCAGCAGCTTAGGAGCTGGTTTTGGCAATCAGCCCCAGCATTTT. Translation gives CASSLGAGFGNQPQHF.

The CDR3 nucleotides are TGCGCCAGCAGCTTTCCAGGCCCCGGGGTTAAGCGGGGCCAGACCTACGAGCAGTACTTC. It translates to CASSFPGPGVKRGQTYEQYF. The chain recombines TRBV4-1 with TRBJ2-7; 7 nucleotides agree with TRBD2. Germline CDR1 reads MGHRA; CDR2 reads YSYEKL. CDR3 size: 20 residues. V shed 5 bases, J shed 2 bases, and the junction held 24 bases outside the gene matches.

The chain links TRBV2 to TRBJ2-1; a weak D match, TRBD2 (7 bases). Deletions cut 3 bases from V and 2 bases from J, with 14 bases between. The CDR3 loop spans 16 amino acids. Germline-derived CDR1 and CDR2 are SNHLY and FYNNEI. CDR3 coding DNA: TGTGCCAGCAGTGATAAGGGGGGGCGGGCCTACAATGAGCAGTTCTTC. Its translation: CASSDKGGRAYNEQFF.

This sequence joins TRBV4-1 and TRBJ1-1; D gene ambiguous. The CDR3 covers 13 residues. Per the germline V gene, CDR1 is MGHRA and CDR2 is YSYEKL. Trimming took off 4 bases at V and 4 bases at J, with 10 bases between the two ends. The CDR3 loop reads CASSRPGGTEAFF. The CDR3 DNA is TGCGCCAGCAGCCGACCTGGCGGCACTGAAGCTTTCTTT.

This chain joins TRBV9 and TRBJ2-7; 11 bases are a match to TRBD1. Per germline, CDR1 SGDLS and CDR2 YYNGEE. V lost 3 bases and J lost 3; bases outside the gene matches: 2. This CDR3 contains 14 residues. CDR3 in amino acids: CASSAGTGGYEQYF. CDR3 DNA sequence: TGTGCCAGCAGCGCCGGGACAGGGGGCTACGAGCAGTACTTC.

This chain joins TRBV6-1 and TRBJ2-5, with 10 positions matching TRBD2. CDR3 length: 16 residues. V shed 3 bases, J shed 5 bases, and the junction held 9 bases outside the gene matches. CDR1 and CDR2 (germline): MNHNS, SASEGT. The CDR3 DNA sequence: TGTGCCAGCAGTGAGGGGACTAGCGTGACGGTGGAGACCCAGTACTTC. Its translation: CASSEGTSVTVETQYF.

V is TRBV2 and J is TRBJ2-7; 9 positions agree with TRBD2. There are 14 residues in the CDR3. With 4 bases clipped from V and 6 bases from J, the junction kept 7 bases outside the gene matches. CDR1 is SNHLY and CDR2 is FYNNEI in the germline V gene. The CDR3 nucleotides are TGTGCCAGCAGTGGCCTAGCGGGAAATCTCGAGCAGTACTTC. It specifies CASSGLAGNLEQYF.

The rearrangement joins TRBV5-4 to TRBJ2-7, with 10 positions matching TRBD2. Unmatched junction bases numbered 4, after V lost 4 bases and J lost 0 bases. The CDR3 is made up of 15 amino acids. Germline loops: CDR1 SGHNT, CDR2 YYREEE (reference sequence). The CDR3 coding sequence is TGTGCCAGCAGCCCGTGGACTAGCGGCTCCTACGAGCAGTACTTC. Its protein is CASSPWTSGSYEQYF.

The chain has TRBV27 and TRBJ1-2; 7 bases map to TRBD1. In germline, CDR1 is MNHEY, CDR2 SMNVEV (reference sequence). The junction had 5 bases not matched to a gene; V was cut back by 5 bases and J by 5 bases. The CDR3 has 13 amino acids. CDR3 region: CASSPDRRYGYTF. In DNA form, the CDR3 reads TGTGCCAGCAGTCCGGACAGGAGGTATGGCTACACCTTC.

This clone was seen once. The chain combines TRBV30 with TRBJ1-2, with no clear D. V was trimmed by 4 bases and J by 3 bases, leaving 3 bases between them. The germline V gene encodes CDR1 GTSNPN and CDR2 SVGIG (reference sequence). The CDR3 is 10 amino acids. The CDR3 coding sequence is TGTGCCTGGATAGACTATGGCTACACCTTC. It translates to CAWIDYGYTF.

The chain employs TRBV19 and TRBJ1-1, with unresolved D. This CDR3 is built from 13 residues. Per germline, CDR1 LNHDA and CDR2 SQIVND (reference sequence). V was trimmed by 4 bases and J by 3 bases, leaving 9 bases between them. CDR3 region: CASSTRQYTEAFF. DNA for the CDR3: TGTGCCAGTAGTACGAGACAATACACTGAAGCTTTCTTT.

The V gene is TRBV5-1, the J gene TRBJ2-3, with a weak D call TRBD1 (5 bases). CDR1 SGHRS and CDR2 YFSETQ come from the germline V gene. V shed 0 bases and J shed 5 bases, with 10 bases lying between them. The CDR3 extends over 14 amino acids. The CDR3 protein is CASSLVRAVDTQYF. The DNA for the CDR3 is TGCGCCAGCAGCTTGGTCAGGGCCGTAGATACGCAGTATTTT.

The chain couples TRBV30 to TRBJ1-1, with D hard to call. The CDR3 length is 13 residues. The V gene lost 4 bases and the J gene lost 1 base, with 10 bases spanning the gap. CDR1 GTSNPN and CDR2 SVGIG come from the germline V gene (reference sequence). The CDR3 DNA reads as TGTGCCTGGATGCGAACCCCGAACACTGAAGCTTTCTTT. It is translated as CAWMRTPNTEAFF.

The chain links TRBV5-1 to TRBJ2-7; the D gene is possibly TRBD2 (5 bases). The germline V and J ends were trimmed by 4 bases and 5 bases, with 16 bases remaining between them. CDR1 SGHRS and CDR2 YFSETQ come from the germline V gene. This CDR3 has 14 amino acids. CDR3 sequence reads: CASSPGQEADEQYF. The CDR3 DNA is TGCGCCAGCAGCCCTGGGCAGGAGGCGGACGAGCAGTACTTC.

The rearrangement uses TRBV7-3 and TRBJ2-1; 10 nucleotides agree with TRBD2. CDR3 size: 14 residues. CDR1 is SGHTA, CDR2 FQGTGA, per germline. V was clipped by 3 bases and J by 7 bases; unmatched bases: 3. The CDR3: CASSFSGRVNEQFF. The CDR3 nucleotides are TGTGCCAGCAGCTTCAGCGGGAGGGTAAATGAGCAGTTCTTC. Together with reference TRBV7-3 and TRBJ2-1, the CDR3 gives the full variable domain: GAGVSQTPSNKVTEKGKYVELRCDPISGHTALYWYRQSLGQGPEFLIYFQGTGAADDSGLPNDRFFAVRPEGSVSTLKIQRTERGDSAVYLCASSFSGRVNEQFFGPGTRLTVL.

This chain connects TRBV19 to TRBJ2-7; D unclear. The V end was cut by 3 bases, the J end by 6 bases, with 12 bases between. Germline assignment: CDR1 LNHDA and CDR2 SQIVND (reference sequence). CDR3 size: 13 residues. The CDR3 region is CASSIGVAGEQYF. CDR3 DNA: TGTGCCAGTAGTATCGGAGTTGCCGGCGAGCAGTACTTC.

Turning to this clone: One end of the junction varies from germline; a read error may be responsible. The chain employs TRBV27 and TRBJ1-2, with D possibly being TRBD1 (5 bases). The CDR3 consists of 14 residues. From germline, CDR1 is MNHEY and CDR2 SMNVEV (reference sequence). CDR3 bases: TGTGCCAGCAGTCCCGGCCTCCGACAGAGGAACAATTACTTC. This encodes CASSPGLRQRNNYF.